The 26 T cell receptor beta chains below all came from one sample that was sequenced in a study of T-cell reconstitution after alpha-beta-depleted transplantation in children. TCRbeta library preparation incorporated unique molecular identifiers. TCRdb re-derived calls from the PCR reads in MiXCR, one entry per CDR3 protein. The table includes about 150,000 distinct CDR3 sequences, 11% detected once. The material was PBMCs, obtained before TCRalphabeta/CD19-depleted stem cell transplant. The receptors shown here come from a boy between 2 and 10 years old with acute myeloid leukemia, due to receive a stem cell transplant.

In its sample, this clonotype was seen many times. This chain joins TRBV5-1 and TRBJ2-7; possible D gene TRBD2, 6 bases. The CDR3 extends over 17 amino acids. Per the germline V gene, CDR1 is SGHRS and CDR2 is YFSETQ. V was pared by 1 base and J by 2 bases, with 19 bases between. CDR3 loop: CASSLTVRGVNPYEQYF. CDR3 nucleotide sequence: TGCGCCAGCAGCTTGACCGTGCGGGGAGTAAACCCCTACGAGCAGTACTTC.

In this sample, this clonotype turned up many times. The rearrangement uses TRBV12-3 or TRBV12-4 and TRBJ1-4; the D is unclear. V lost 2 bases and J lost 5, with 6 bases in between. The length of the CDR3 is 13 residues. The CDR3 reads CASSLYDNEKLFF. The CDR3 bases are TGTGCCAGCAGTTTATATGACAATGAAAAACTGTTTTTT.

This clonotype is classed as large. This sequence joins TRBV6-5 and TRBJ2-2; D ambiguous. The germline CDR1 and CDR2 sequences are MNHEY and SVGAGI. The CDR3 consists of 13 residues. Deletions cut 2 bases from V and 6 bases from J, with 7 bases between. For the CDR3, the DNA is TGTGCCAGCAGTTACGGCGGCGCCGGGGAGCTGTTTTTT. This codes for CASSYGGAGELFF.

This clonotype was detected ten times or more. For the CDR3, the DNA is TGTGCCAGCAGTTTAGGGGGGGTAGGAGATACGCAGTATTTT. It specifies CASSLGGVGDTQYF. The rearrangement links TRBV12-3 or TRBV12-4 to TRBJ2-3, with D possibly matching TRBD2 (6 bases). The CDR3 covers 14 residues. The V end was cut by 1 base, the J end by 5 bases, with 10 bases between.

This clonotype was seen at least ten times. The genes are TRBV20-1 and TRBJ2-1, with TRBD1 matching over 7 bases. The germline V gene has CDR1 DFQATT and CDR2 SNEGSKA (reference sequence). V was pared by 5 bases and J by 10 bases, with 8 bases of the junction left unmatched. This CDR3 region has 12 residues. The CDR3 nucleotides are TGCAGTGCTGAGACCGACAGGGACGAGCAGTTCTTC. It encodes CSAETDRDEQFF.

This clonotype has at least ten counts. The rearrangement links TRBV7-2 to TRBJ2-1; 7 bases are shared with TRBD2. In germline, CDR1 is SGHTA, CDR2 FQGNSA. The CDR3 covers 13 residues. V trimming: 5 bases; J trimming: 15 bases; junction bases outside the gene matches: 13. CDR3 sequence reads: CASSPFVAGAWFF. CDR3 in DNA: TGTGCCAGCAGCCCCTTTGTGGCGGGAGCCTGGTTCTTC.

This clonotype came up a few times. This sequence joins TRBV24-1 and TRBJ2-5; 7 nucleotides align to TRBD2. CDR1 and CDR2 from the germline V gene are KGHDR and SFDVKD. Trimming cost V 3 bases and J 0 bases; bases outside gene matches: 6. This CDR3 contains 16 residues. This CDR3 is CATSDHPGLNQETQYF. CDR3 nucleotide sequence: TGTGCCACCAGTGATCACCCGGGACTAAACCAAGAGACCCAGTACTTC.

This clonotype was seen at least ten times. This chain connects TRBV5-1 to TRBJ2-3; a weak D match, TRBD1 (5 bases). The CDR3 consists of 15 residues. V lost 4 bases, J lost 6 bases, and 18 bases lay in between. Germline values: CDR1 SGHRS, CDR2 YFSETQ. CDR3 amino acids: CASSRRVGHKDTQYF. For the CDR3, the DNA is TGCGCCAGCAGCAGGAGAGTGGGGCACAAGGATACGCAGTATTTT.

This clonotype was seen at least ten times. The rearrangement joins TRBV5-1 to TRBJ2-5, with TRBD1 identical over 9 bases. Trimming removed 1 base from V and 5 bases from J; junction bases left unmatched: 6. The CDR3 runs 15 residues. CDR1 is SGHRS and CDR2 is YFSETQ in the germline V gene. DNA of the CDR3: TGCGCCAGCAGCTTGAGGGACAGGGAAGCGGAGACCCAGTACTTC. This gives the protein CASSLRDREAETQYF. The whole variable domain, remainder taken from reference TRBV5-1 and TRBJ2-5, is KAGVTQTPRYLIKTRGQQVTLSCSPISGHRSVSWYQQTPGQGLQFLFEYFSETQRNKGNFPGRFSGRQFSNSRSEMNVSTLELGDSALYLCASSLRDREAETQYFGPGTRLLVL.

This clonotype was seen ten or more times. For the CDR3, the DNA is TGTGCCAGCAGACTTCGACAGTACCCTAACTATGGCTACACCTTC. It codes for CASRLRQYPNYGYTF. V and J are TRBV6-1 and TRBJ1-2, with TRBD1 as a possible D gene (5 bases). This CDR3 is built from 15 residues. Germline V CDR1 and CDR2: MNHNS, SASEGT. V was shortened by 6 bases and J by 0 bases, with 14 bases between the two germline ends.

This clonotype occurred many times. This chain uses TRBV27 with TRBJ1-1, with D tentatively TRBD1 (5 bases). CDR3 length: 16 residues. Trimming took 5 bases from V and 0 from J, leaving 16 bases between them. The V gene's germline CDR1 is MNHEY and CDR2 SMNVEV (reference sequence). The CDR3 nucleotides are TGTGCCAGCAGTCCCCACGGGGCCATATTGAACACTGAAGCTTTCTTT. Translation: CASSPHGAILNTEAFF.

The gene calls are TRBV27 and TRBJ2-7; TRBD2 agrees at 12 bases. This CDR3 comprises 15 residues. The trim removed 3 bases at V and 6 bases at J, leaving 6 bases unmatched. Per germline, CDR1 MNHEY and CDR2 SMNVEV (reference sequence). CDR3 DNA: TGTGCCAGCAGTTTCGGACTAGCGGGGCTTGGCGAGCAGTACTTC. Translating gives CASSFGLAGLGEQYF.

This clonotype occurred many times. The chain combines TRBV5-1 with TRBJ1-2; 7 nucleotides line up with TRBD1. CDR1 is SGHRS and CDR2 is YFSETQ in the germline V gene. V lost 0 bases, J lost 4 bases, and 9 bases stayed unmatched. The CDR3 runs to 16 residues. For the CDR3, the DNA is TGCGCCAGCAGCTTGGCGACAGGGAATTGGCTCTATGGCTACACCTTC. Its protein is CASSLATGNWLYGYTF.

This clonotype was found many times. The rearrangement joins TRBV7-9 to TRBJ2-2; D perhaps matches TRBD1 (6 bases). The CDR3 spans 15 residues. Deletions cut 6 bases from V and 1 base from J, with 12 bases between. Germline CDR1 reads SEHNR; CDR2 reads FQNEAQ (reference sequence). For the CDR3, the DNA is TGTGCCAGCAGGGGGGCCGAAGGGAACACCGGGGAGCTGTTTTTT. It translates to CASRGAEGNTGELFF.

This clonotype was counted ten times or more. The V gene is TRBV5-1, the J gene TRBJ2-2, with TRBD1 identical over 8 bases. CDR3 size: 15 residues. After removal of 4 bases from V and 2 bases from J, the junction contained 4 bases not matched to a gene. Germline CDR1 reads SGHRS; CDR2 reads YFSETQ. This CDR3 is CASSLGQGNTGELFF. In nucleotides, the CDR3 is TGCGCCAGCAGCCTCGGACAGGGAAACACCGGGGAGCTGTTTTTT. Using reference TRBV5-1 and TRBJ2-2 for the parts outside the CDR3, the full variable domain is KAGVTQTPRYLIKTRGQQVTLSCSPISGHRSVSWYQQTPGQGLQFLFEYFSETQRNKGNFPGRFSGRQFSNSRSEMNVSTLELGDSALYLCASSLGQGNTGELFFGEGSRLTVL.

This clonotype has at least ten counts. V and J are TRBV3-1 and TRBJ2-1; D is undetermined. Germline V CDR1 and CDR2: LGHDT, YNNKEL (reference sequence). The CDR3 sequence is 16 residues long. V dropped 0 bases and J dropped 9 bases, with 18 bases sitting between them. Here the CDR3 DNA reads TGTGCCAGCAGCCAAGAGGGGTTAGGTCTTTGGGGTGAGCAGTTCTTC. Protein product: CASSQEGLGLWGEQFF.

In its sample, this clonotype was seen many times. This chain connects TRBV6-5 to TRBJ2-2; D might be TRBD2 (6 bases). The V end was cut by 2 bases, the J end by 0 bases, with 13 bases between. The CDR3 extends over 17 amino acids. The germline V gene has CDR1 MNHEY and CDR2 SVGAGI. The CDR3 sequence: CASSYGSRGTNTGELFF. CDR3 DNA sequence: TGTGCCAGCAGTTACGGTTCGCGGGGAACGAACACCGGGGAGCTGTTTTTT.

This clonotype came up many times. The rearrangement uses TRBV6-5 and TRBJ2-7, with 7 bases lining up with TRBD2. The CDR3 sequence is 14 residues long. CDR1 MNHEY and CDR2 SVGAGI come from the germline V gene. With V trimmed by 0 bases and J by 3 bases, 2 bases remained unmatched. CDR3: CASSYSGGGYEQYV. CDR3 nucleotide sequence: TGTGCCAGCAGTTACTCGGGCGGGGGCTACGAGCAGTACGTC.

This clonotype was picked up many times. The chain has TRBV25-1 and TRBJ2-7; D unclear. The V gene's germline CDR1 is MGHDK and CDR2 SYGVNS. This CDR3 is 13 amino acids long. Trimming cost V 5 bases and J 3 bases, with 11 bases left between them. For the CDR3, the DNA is TGTGCCAGCAGTCGAGGTGGATTCTACGAGCAGTACTTC. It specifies CASSRGGFYEQYF.

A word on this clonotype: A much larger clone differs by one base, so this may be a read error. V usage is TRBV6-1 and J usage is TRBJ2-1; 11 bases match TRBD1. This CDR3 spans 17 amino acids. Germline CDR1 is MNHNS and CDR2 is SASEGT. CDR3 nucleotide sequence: TGTGCCAGCAGTGAAGCAGGACAGGGGGCGAGTTACAATGAGCAGTCCTTC. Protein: CASSEAGQGASYNEQSF.

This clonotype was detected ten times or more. The CDR3 loop is CASTVLSSYNEQFF. As DNA, the CDR3 is TGCGCCAGCACAGTCCTTAGCTCCTACAATGAGCAGTTCTTC. The genes are TRBV10-1 and TRBJ2-1, with D hard to call. CDR1 is WNHNN, CDR2 SYGVQD, per germline (reference sequence). The CDR3 contains 14 residues. Trimming removed 7 bases at V and 0 bases at J, with 10 bases between.

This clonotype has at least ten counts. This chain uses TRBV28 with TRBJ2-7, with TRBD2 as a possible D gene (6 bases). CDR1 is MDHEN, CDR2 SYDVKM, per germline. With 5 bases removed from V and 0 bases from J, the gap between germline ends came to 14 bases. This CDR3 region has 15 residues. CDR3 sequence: CASSPASVSSYEQYF. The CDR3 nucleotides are TGTGCCAGCAGTCCAGCTAGCGTGAGCTCCTACGAGCAGTACTTC.

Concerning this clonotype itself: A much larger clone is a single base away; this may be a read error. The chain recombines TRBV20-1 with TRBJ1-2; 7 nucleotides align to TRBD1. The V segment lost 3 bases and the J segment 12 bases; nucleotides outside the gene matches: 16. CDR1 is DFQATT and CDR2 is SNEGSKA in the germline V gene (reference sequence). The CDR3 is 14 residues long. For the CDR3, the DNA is TGCAGTGCTAGCCCCTCGGGGGGGACAGACGGCGACACCTTC. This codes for CSASPSGGTDGDTF.

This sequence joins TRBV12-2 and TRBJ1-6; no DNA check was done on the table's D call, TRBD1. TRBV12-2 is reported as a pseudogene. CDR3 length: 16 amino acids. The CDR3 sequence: CASRLARTGGNSPLHF. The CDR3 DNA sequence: TGTGCAAGTCGCTTAGCGCGGACAGGGGGAAATTCACCCCTCCACTTT.

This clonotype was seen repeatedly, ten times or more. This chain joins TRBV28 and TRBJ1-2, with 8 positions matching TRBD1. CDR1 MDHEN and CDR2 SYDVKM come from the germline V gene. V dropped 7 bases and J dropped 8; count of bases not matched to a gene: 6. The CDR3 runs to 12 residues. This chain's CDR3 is CASNTGGGGYTF. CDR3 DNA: TGTGCCAGCAATACAGGGGGGGGAGGCTACACCTTC.

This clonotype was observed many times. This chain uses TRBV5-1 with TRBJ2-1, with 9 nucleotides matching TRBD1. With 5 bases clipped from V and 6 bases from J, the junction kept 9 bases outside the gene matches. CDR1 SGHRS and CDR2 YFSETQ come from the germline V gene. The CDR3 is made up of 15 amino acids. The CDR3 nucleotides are TGCGCCAGCAGTCCTGGGACAGGGAGAGGCAATGAGCAGTTCTTC. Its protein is CASSPGTGRGNEQFF. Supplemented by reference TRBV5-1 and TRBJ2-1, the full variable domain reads KAGVTQTPRYLIKTRGQQVTLSCSPISGHRSVSWYQQTPGQGLQFLFEYFSETQRNKGNFPGRFSGRQFSNSRSEMNVSTLELGDSALYLCASSPGTGRGNEQFFGPGTRLTVL.